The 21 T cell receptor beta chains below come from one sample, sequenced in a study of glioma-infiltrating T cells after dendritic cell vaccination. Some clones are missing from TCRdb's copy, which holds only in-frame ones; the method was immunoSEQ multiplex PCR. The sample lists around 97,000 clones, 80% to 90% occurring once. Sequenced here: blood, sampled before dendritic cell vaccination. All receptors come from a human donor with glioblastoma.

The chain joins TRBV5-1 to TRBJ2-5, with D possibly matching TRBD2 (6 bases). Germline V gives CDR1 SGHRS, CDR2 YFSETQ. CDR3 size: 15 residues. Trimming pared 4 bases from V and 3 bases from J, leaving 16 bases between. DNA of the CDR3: TGCGCCAGCAGCCCCGACGGTGGCGGGGAAGAGACCCAGTACTTC. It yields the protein CASSPDGGGEETQYF.

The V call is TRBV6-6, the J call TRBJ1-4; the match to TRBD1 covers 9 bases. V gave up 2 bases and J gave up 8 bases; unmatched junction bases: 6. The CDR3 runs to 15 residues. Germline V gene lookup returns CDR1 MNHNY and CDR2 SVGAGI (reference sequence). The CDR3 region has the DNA TGTGCCAGCAGTTACGGGGACAGGGCGGGCGAAAAACTGTTTTTT. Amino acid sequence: CASSYGDRAGEKLFF.

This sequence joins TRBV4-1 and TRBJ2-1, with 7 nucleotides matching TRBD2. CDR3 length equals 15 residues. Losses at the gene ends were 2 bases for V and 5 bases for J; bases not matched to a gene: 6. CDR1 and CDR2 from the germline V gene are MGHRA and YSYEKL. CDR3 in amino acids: CASSQLTSVDNEQFF. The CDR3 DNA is TGCGCCAGCAGCCAACTCACTAGCGTCGACAATGAGCAGTTCTTC.

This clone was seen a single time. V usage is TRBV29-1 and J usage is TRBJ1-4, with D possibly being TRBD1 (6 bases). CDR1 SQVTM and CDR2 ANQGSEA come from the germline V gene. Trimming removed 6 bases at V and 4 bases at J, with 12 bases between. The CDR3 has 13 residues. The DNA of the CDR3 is TGCAGCGTCGGGCGGGGGCATAATGAAAAACTGTTTTTT. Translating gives CSVGRGHNEKLFF.

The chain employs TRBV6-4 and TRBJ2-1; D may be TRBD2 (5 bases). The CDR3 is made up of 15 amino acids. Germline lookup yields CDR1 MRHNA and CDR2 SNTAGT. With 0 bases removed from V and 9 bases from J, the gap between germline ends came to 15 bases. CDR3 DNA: TGTGCCAGCAGTGACTCCGGGCTAGCAGGCGGTGAGCAGTTCTTC. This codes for CASSDSGLAGGEQFF.

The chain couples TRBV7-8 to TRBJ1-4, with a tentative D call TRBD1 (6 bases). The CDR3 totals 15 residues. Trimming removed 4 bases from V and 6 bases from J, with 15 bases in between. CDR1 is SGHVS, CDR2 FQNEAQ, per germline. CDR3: CASSSENTGYEKLFF. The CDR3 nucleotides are TGTGCCAGCAGCTCGGAAAACACAGGGTATGAAAAACTGTTTTTT.

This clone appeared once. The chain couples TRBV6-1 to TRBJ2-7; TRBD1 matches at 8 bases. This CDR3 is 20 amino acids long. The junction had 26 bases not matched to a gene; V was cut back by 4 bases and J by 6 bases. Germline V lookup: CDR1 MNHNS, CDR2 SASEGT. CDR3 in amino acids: CASSAGTGQIKPHTTSEQYF. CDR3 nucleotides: TGTGCCAGCAGTGCAGGGACAGGCCAAATAAAGCCTCATACTACGAGCGAGCAGTACTTC.

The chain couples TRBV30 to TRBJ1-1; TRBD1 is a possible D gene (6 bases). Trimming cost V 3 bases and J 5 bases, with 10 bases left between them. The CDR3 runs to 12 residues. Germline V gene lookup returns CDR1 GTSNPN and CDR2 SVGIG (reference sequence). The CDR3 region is CAWRDSRTEAFF. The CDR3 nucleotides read TGTGCCTGGAGGGACAGTCGGACTGAAGCTTTCTTT.

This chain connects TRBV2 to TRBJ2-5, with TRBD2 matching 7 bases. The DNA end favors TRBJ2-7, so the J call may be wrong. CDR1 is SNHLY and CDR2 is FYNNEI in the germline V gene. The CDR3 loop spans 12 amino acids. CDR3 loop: CASRGGTYEQYF. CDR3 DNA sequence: TGTGCCAGCAGGGGGGGGACCTACGAGCAGTACTTC.

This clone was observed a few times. Here the CDR3 reads CASRTPGNTIYF. CDR3 DNA: TGTGCCAGCAGGACTCCCGGAAACACCATATATTTT. The rearrangement links TRBV19 to TRBJ1-3; D is undetermined. The V and J ends lost 9 bases and 4 bases respectively, with 10 bases between them. The CDR3 is made up of 12 amino acids. Germline lookup yields CDR1 LNHDA and CDR2 SQIVND (reference sequence).

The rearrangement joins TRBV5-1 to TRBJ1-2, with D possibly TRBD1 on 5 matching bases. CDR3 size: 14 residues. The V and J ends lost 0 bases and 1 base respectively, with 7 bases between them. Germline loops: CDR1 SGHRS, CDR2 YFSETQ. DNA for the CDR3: TGCGCCAGCAGCTTGGTTGACAGTAACTATGGCTACACCTTC. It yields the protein CASSLVDSNYGYTF.

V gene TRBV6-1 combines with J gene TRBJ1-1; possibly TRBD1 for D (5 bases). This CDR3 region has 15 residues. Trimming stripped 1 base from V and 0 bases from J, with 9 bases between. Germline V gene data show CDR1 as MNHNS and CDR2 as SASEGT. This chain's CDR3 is CASSEGRGLNTEAFF. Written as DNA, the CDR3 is TGTGCCAGCAGTGAAGGGAGGGGCCTGAACACTGAAGCTTTCTTT.

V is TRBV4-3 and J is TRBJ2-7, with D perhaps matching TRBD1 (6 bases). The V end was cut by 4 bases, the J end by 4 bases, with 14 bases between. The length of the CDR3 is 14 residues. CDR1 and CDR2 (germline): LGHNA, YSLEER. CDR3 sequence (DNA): TGCGCCAGCAGCCTAGGGGGTCAGTTGTACGAGCAGTACTTC. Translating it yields CASSLGGQLYEQYF.

The CDR3 region has the DNA TGTGCCAGCAGATTGGGCAGAAGAGAGACCCAGTACTTC. It codes for CASRLGRRETQYF. The chain joins TRBV6-5 to TRBJ2-5; unclear D gene. Germline CDR1 is MNHEY and CDR2 is SVGAGI. The CDR3 totals 13 residues. V lost 6 bases and J 4 bases, leaving 12 bases between the germline ends.

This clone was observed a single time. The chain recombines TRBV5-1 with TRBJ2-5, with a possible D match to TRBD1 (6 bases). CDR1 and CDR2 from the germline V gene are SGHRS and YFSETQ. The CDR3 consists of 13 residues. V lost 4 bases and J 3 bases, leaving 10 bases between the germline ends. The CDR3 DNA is TGCGCCAGCAGCGGGGACATAAAAGAGACCCAGTACTTC. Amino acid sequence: CASSGDIKETQYF.

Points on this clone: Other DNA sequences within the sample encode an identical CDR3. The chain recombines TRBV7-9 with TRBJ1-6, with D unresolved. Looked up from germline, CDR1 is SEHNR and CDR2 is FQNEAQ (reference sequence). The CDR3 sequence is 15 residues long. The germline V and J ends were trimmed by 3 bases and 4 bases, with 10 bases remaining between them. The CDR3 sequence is CASSFFAGYNSPLHF. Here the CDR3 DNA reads TGTGCCAGCAGCTTCTTTGCGGGGTATAATTCACCCCTCCACTTT.

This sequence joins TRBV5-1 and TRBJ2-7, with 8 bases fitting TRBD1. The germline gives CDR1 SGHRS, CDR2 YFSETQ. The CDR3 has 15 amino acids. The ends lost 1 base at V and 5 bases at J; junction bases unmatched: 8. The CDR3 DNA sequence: TGCGCCAGCAGCTTGCCGGGGCAGGGGGCGGACGAGCAGTACTTC. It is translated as CASSLPGQGADEQYF.

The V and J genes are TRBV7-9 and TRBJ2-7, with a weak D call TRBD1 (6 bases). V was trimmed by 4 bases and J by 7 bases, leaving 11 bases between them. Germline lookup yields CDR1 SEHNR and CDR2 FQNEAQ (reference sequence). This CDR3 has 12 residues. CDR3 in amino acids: CASSSRGLEQYF. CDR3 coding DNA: TGTGCCAGCAGCTCCAGGGGTTTGGAGCAGTACTTC.

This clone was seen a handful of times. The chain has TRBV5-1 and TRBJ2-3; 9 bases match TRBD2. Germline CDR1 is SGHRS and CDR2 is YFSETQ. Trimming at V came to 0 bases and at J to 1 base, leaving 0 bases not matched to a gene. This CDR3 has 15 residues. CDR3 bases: TGCGCCAGCAGCTTGGTAGCGGGGGGCACAGATACGCAGTATTTT. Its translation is CASSLVAGGTDTQYF.

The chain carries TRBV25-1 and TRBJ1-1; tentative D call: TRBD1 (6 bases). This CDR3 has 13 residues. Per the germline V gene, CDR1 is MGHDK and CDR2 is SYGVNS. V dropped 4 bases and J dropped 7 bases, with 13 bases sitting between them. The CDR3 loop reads CASSGGGKGEAFF. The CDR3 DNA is TGTGCCAGCAGTGGAGGGGGAAAAGGTGAAGCTTTCTTT. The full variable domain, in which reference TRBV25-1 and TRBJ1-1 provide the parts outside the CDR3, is EADIYQTPRYLVIGTGKKITLECSQTMGHDKMYWYQQDPGMELHLIHYSYGVNSTEKGDLSSESTVSRIRTEHFPLTLESARPSHTSQYLCASSGGGKGEAFFGQGTRLTVV.

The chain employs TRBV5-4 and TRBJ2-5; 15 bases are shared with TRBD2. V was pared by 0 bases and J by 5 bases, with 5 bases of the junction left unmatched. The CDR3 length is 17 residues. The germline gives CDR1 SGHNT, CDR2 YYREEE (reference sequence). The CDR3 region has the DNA TGTGCCAGCAGCTTGGGGACTAGCGGGGGGGGAGTGGAGACCCAGTACTTC. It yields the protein CASSLGTSGGGVETQYF.